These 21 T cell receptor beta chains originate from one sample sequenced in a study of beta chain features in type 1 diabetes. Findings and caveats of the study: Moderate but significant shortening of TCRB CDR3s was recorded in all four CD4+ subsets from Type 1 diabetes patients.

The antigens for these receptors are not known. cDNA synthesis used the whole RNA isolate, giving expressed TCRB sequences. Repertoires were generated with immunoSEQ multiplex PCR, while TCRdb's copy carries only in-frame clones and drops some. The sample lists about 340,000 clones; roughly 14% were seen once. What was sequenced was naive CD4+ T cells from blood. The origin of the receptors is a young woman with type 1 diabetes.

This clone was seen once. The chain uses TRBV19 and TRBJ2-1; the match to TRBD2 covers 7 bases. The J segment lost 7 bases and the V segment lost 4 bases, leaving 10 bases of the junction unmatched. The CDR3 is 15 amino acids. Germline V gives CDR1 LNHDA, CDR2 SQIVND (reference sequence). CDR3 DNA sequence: TGTGCCAGTAGTAGGGGTAGCGGGCATGGTAATGAGCAGTTCTTC. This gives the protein CASSRGSGHGNEQFF.

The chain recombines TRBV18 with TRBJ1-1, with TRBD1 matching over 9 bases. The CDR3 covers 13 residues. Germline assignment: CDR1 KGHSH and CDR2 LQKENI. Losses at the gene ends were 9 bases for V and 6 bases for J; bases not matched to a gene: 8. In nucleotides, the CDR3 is TGTGCCAGTTTCCCGGGACAGGGATCTGAAGCTTTCTTT. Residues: CASFPGQGSEAFF.

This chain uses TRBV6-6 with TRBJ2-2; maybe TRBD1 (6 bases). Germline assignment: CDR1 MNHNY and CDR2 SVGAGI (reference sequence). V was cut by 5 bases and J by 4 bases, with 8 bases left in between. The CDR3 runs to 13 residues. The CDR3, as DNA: TGTGCCAGCAGTGAGACAGGCACCGGGGAGCTGTTTTTT. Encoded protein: CASSETGTGELFF.

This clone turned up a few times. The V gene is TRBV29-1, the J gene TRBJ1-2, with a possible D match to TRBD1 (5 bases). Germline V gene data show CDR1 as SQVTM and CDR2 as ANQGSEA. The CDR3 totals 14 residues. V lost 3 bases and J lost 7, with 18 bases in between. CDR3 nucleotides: TGCAGCGTTGAGGCAGGGTATGGCCCAGGTGGCTACACCTTC. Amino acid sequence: CSVEAGYGPGGYTF.

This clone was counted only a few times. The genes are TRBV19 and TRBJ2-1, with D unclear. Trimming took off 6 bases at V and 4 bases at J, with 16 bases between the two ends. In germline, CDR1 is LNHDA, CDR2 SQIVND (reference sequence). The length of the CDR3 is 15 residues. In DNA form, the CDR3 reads TGTGCCAGTAGCCATATGAGAGCTTGGTACAATGAGCAGTTCTTC. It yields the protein CASSHMRAWYNEQFF.

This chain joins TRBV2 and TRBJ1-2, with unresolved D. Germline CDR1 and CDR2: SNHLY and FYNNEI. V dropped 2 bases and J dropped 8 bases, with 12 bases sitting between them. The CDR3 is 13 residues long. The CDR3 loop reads CASSETQAGGYTF. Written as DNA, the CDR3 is TGTGCCAGCAGTGAAACTCAAGCCGGGGGCTACACCTTC.

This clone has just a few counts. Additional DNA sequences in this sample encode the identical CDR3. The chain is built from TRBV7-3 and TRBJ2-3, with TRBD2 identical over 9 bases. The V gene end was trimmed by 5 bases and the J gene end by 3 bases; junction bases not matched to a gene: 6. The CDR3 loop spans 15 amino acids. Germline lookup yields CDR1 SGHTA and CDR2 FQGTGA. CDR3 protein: CASSLGLAGTDTQYF. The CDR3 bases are TGTGCCAGCAGCCTGGGGCTAGCGGGAACAGATACGCAGTATTTT.

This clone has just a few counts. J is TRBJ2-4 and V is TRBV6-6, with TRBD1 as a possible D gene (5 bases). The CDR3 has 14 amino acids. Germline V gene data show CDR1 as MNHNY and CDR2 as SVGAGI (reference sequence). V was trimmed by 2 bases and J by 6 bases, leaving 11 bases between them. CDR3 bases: TGTGCCAGCAGTTACGAGCAGGGCTTAAACATTCAGTACTTC. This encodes CASSYEQGLNIQYF.

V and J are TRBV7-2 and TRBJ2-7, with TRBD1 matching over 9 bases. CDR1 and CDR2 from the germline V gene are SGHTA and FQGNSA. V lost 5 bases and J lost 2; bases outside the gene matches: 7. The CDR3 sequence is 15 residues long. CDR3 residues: CASSIGTGKPYEQYV. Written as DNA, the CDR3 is TGTGCCAGCAGCATTGGGACAGGGAAACCCTACGAGCAGTACGTC.

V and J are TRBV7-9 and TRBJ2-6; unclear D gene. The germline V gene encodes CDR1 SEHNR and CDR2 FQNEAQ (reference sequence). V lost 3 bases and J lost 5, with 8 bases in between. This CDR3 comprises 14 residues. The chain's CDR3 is CASSLSLWANVLTF. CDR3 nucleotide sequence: TGTGCCAGCAGCTTGTCTCTCTGGGCCAACGTCCTGACTTTC.

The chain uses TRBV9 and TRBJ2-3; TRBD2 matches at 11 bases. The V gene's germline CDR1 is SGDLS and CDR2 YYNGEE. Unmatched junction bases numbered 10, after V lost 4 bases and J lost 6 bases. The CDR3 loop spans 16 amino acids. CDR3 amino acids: CASSKQLAGAGDTQYF. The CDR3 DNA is TGTGCCAGCAGCAAACAACTAGCGGGGGCTGGGGATACGCAGTATTTT.

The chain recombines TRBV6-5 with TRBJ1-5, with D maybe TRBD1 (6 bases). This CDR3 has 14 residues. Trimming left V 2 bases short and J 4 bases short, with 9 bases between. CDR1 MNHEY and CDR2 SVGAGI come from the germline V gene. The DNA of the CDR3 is TGTGCCAGCAGTTACGCAACAGGGAATCAGCCCCAGCATTTT. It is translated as CASSYATGNQPQHF.

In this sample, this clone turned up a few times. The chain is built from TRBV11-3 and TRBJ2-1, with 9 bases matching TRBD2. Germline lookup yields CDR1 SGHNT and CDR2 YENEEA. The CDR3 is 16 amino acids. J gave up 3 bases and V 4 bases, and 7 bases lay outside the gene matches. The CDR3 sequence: CASSSAGGFFYNEQFF. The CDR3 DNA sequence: TGTGCCAGCAGCTCAGCGGGAGGTTTCTTCTACAATGAGCAGTTCTTC.

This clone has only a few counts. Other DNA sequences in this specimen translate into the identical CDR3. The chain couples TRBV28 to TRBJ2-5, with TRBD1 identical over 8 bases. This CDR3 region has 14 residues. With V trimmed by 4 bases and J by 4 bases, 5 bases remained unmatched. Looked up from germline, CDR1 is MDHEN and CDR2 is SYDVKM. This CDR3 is CASSSGGAGETQYF. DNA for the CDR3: TGTGCCAGCAGTTCAGGGGGCGCGGGAGAGACCCAGTACTTC.

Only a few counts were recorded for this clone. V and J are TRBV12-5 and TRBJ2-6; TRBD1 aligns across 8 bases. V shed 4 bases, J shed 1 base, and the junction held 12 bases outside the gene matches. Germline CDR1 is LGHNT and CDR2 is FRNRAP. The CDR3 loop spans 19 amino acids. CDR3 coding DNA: TGTGCTAGTGGTTCCCCACCGGGACAGGTTTTTTCTGGGGCCAACGTCCTGACTTTC. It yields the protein CASGSPPGQVFSGANVLTF.

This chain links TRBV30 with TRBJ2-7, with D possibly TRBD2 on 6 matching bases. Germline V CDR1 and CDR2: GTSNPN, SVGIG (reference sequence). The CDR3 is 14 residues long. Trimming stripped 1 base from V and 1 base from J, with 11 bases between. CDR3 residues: CAWSARGLSYEQYV. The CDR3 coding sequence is TGTGCCTGGAGTGCTCGGGGACTTTCCTACGAGCAGTACGTC.

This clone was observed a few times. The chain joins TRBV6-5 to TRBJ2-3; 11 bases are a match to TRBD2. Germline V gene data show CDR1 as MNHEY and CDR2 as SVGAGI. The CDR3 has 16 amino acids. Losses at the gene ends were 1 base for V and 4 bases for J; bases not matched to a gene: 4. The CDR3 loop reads CASSYYSGRAADTQYF. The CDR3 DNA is TGTGCCAGCAGTTACTATAGCGGGAGGGCCGCAGATACGCAGTATTTT.

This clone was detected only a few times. Here the CDR3 DNA reads TGTGCCAGTAGTATAGCGGGATCCGGTACTAACTATGGCTACACCTTC. Residues: CASSIAGSGTNYGYTF. The gene calls are TRBV19 and TRBJ1-2; D gene unclear. The V and J ends lost 1 base and 0 bases respectively, with 12 bases between them. CDR1 LNHDA and CDR2 SQIVND come from the germline V gene (reference sequence). This CDR3 comprises 16 residues. Complete variable domain (other parts from reference TRBV19 and TRBJ1-2): DGGITQSPKYLFRKEGQNVTLSCEQNLNHDAMYWYRQDPGQGLRLIYYSQIVNDFQKGDIAEGYSVSREKKESFPLTVTSAQKNPTAFYLCASSIAGSGTNYGYTFGSGTRLTVV.

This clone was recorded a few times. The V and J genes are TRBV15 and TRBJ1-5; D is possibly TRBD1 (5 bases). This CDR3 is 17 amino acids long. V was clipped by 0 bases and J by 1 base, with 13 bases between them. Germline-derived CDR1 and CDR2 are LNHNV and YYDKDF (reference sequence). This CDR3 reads CATSRDYGGLSNQPQHF. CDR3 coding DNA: TGTGCCACCAGCAGAGATTACGGGGGTCTCAGCAATCAGCCCCAGCATTTT.

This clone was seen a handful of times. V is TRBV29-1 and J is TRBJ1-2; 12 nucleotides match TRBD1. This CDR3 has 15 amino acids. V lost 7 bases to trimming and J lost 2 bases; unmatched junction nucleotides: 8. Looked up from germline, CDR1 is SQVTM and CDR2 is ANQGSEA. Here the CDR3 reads CSAWDRGRINYGYTF. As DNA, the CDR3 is TGCAGCGCCTGGGACAGGGGGCGCATAAACTATGGCTACACCTTC. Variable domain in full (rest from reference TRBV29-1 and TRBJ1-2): SAVISQKPSRDICQRGTSLTIQCQVDSQVTMMFWYRQQPGQSLTLIATANQGSEATYESGFVIDKFPISRPNLTFSTLTVSNMSPEDSSIYLCSAWDRGRINYGYTFGSGTRLTVV.

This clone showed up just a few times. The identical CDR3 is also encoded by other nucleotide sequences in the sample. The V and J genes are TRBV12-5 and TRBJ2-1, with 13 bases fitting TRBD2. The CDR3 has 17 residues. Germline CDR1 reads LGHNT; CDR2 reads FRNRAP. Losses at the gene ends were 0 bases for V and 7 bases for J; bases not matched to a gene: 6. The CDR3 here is CASGLVLAGGPGNEQFF. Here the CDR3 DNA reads TGTGCTAGTGGTTTGGTACTAGCGGGAGGGCCGGGGAATGAGCAGTTCTTC.